A single sample gave rise to the 29 T cell receptor beta chains below, sequenced in a study of blood T cell repertoires in COVID-19. Measured with immunoSEQ multiplex PCR; TCRdb has only the in-frame clones, and not every one. In the table there are approximately 98,000 clones, approximately 88% of which are singletons. The sequencing sample was made of peripheral blood. These receptors all come from a human donor in a cohort sampled during active COVID-19.

The genes are TRBV27 and TRBJ1-2; D gene uncertain. Germline V gives CDR1 MNHEY, CDR2 SMNVEV (reference sequence). The CDR3 is made up of 14 amino acids. V was pared by 4 bases and J by 8 bases, with 17 bases between. The CDR3 sequence: CASSSPDTDAGYTF. For the CDR3, the DNA is TGTGCCAGCAGTTCTCCAGACACCGATGCCGGCTACACCTTC.

This CDR3 reads CASSLPGQLTGELFF. CDR3 in DNA: TGTGCCAGTAGTTTACCGGGACAACTCACCGGGGAGCTGTTTTTT. This chain uses TRBV19 with TRBJ2-2; possible D gene TRBD1, 6 bases. The CDR3 spans 15 residues. Per germline, CDR1 LNHDA and CDR2 SQIVND (reference sequence). V lost 5 bases and J 4 bases, leaving 14 bases between the germline ends.

This clone was seen once. The chain has TRBV30 and TRBJ2-7; 7 bases align to TRBD2. J gave up 6 bases and V 5 bases, and 4 bases lay outside the gene matches. This CDR3 is 11 amino acids long. The germline CDR1 and CDR2 sequences are GTSNPN and SVGIG (reference sequence). The CDR3 sequence: CAWSPGGEQYF. For the CDR3, the DNA is TGTGCCTGGTCCCCGGGGGGCGAGCAGTACTTC.

The chain has TRBV21-1 and TRBJ2-7; the table's D call, TRBD1, has no DNA check behind it. TRBV21-1 is marked as a pseudogene. The CDR3 sequence is 14 residues long. DNA for the CDR3: TGTGCCACCCGAGGGGACAACAGTACCTACGAGCAGTACTTC. This sequence encodes CATRGDNSTYEQYF.

The chain is built from TRBV5-1 and TRBJ1-5; D is undetermined. Germline lookup yields CDR1 SGHRS and CDR2 YFSETQ. V dropped 1 base and J dropped 4 bases, with 12 bases sitting between them. The CDR3 length is 15 residues. The CDR3 protein is CASSLSGSGNQPQHF. DNA of the CDR3: TGCGCCAGCAGCTTGTCGGGCAGCGGGAATCAGCCCCAGCATTTT. The full variable domain, with the rest looked up from reference TRBV5-1 and TRBJ1-5, is KAGVTQTPRYLIKTRGQQVTLSCSPISGHRSVSWYQQTPGQGLQFLFEYFSETQRNKGNFPGRFSGRQFSNSRSEMNVSTLELGDSALYLCASSLSGSGNQPQHFGDGTRLSIL.

The V call is TRBV27, the J call TRBJ2-1; possible D gene TRBD2, 5 bases. The germline gives CDR1 MNHEY, CDR2 SMNVEV (reference sequence). The V gene lost 4 bases and the J gene lost 0 bases, with 13 bases spanning the gap. The CDR3 sequence is 16 residues long. The CDR3 nucleotides read TGTGCCAGCAGTTCCGAGCGGTCTATCTCCTACAATGAGCAGTTCTTC. Translation: CASSSERSISYNEQFF.

This clone has just one count. V and J are TRBV28 and TRBJ2-3; 8 positions agree with TRBD1. Germline V gene sequence: CDR1 MDHEN, CDR2 SYDVKM. V shed 6 bases, J shed 6 bases, and the junction held 8 bases outside the gene matches. There are 14 residues in the CDR3. DNA for the CDR3: TGTGCCAGCAGGCAGGACAGGGTGGGGGATACGCAGTATTTT. This sequence encodes CASRQDRVGDTQYF.

The chain employs TRBV29-1 and TRBJ2-5, with D possibly TRBD2 on 7 matching bases. The CDR3 has 12 residues. Trimming stripped 4 bases from V and 3 bases from J, with 9 bases between. Germline V gene sequence: CDR1 SQVTM, CDR2 ANQGSEA. The CDR3 is CSVAGGKETQYF. In DNA, the CDR3 is TGCAGCGTTGCGGGGGGCAAAGAGACCCAGTACTTC.

The chain couples TRBV9 to TRBJ2-3, with TRBD1 matching over 12 bases. The CDR3 covers 16 residues. CDR1 and CDR2 from the germline V gene are SGDLS and YYNGEE. Trimming cost V 1 base and J 4 bases; bases outside gene matches: 4. The CDR3 DNA reads as TGTGCCAGCAGCGTAATCGGGACAGGGGGCCCAGATACGCAGTATTTT. Protein sequence: CASSVIGTGGPDTQYF. Filled out from reference TRBV9 and TRBJ2-3, the complete variable domain reads DSGVTQTPKHLITATGQRVTLRCSPRSGDLSVYWYQQSLDQGLQFLIQYYNGEERAKGNILERFSAQQFPDLHSELNLSSLELGDSALYFCASSVIGTGGPDTQYFGPGTRLTVL.

This clone is a singleton in its sample. The chain joins TRBV10-3 to TRBJ2-2; 7 bases fit TRBD1. The germline V gene has CDR1 ENHRY and CDR2 SYGVKD. CDR3 size: 15 residues. Trimming removed 5 bases from V and 0 bases from J; junction bases left unmatched: 3. In nucleotides, the CDR3 is TGTGCCATCAGTACCGGGACAGCGAACACCGGGGAGCTGTTTTTT. This sequence encodes CAISTGTANTGELFF.

V is TRBV2 and J is TRBJ1-3; D call uncertain. The germline V and J ends were trimmed by 5 bases and 0 bases, with 11 bases remaining between them. Germline-derived CDR1 and CDR2 are SNHLY and FYNNEI. The CDR3 is 15 amino acids. CDR3 DNA: TGTGCCAGCAGTACTGAGGCGAGCTCTGGAAACACCATATATTTT. The encoded protein is CASSTEASSGNTIYF.

The chain combines TRBV7-8 with TRBJ1-2; a weak D match, TRBD1 (5 bases). The germline gives CDR1 SGHVS, CDR2 FQNEAQ. The CDR3 consists of 13 residues. V gave up 3 bases and J gave up 2 bases, with 7 bases separating them. Here the CDR3 DNA reads TGTGCCAGCAGCTTGCCAGGGAACTATGGCTACACCTTC. Protein sequence: CASSLPGNYGYTF.

V usage is TRBV12-3 or TRBV12-4 and J usage is TRBJ2-2; D is perhaps TRBD2 (6 bases). The CDR3 consists of 13 residues. V gave up 4 bases and J gave up 7 bases, with 10 bases separating them. CDR3 nucleotide sequence: TGTGCCAGCAGTTCACTAGCAGACGGGGAGCTGTTTTTT. It translates to CASSSLADGELFF.

As DNA, the CDR3 is TGTGCCAGCAGTGGGGGGGCGAACTATGGCTACACCTTC. Translating gives CASSGGANYGYTF. This chain links TRBV28 with TRBJ1-2; maybe TRBD1 (6 bases). Germline V gives CDR1 MDHEN, CDR2 SYDVKM. V was pared by 5 bases and J by 2 bases, with 9 bases between. This CDR3 is 13 amino acids long.

This sequence joins TRBV18 and TRBJ1-1, with 11 bases fitting TRBD1. The J segment lost 1 base and the V segment lost 0 bases, leaving 4 bases of the junction unmatched. CDR1 and CDR2 from the germline V gene are KGHSH and LQKENI. The CDR3 is 17 residues long. CDR3 loop: CASSPPGTGGRNTEAFF. CDR3 bases: TGTGCCAGCTCACCACCCGGGACAGGGGGGAGGAACACTGAAGCTTTCTTT.

V and J are TRBV5-1 and TRBJ2-7, with a tentative D call TRBD1 (6 bases). Per the germline V gene, CDR1 is SGHRS and CDR2 is YFSETQ. V was cut by 3 bases and J by 1 base, with 14 bases left in between. This CDR3 comprises 15 residues. This CDR3 reads CASSSYRAGSYEQYF. The CDR3 coding sequence is TGCGCCAGCAGCTCATACAGGGCAGGATCCTACGAGCAGTACTTC.

There are a few counts of this clone. The chain uses TRBV4-1 and TRBJ2-7, with 7 bases aligning to TRBD1. V shed 2 bases, J shed 1 base, and the junction held 8 bases outside the gene matches. This CDR3 is built from 16 residues. Germline CDR1 reads MGHRA; CDR2 reads YSYEKL. CDR3 sequence (DNA): TGCGCCAGCAGCCAAATTGTGACAGGGAAATCCTACGAGCAGTACTTC. It specifies CASSQIVTGKSYEQYF.

This clone was counted once. This chain links TRBV5-4 with TRBJ2-5, with 10 bases matching TRBD2. Looked up from germline, CDR1 is SGHNT and CDR2 is YYREEE (reference sequence). The V segment lost 1 base and the J segment 3 bases; nucleotides outside the gene matches: 9. This CDR3 spans 17 amino acids. CDR3 region: CASSLNLAGDSKETQYF. In DNA, the CDR3 is TGTGCCAGCAGCTTGAATCTAGCGGGGGATTCCAAAGAGACCCAGTACTTC.

The V and J genes are TRBV7-9 and TRBJ2-1; TRBD2 aligns across 7 bases. Germline V gene lookup returns CDR1 SEHNR and CDR2 FQNEAQ (reference sequence). The CDR3 length is 15 residues. V shed 4 bases, J shed 5 bases, and the junction held 8 bases outside the gene matches. CDR3 DNA sequence: TGTGCCAGCAGCTCAATCGGGGGGTCGGACAATGAGCAGTTCTTC. It encodes CASSSIGGSDNEQFF.

The V gene is TRBV4-1, the J gene TRBJ2-7, with TRBD2 matching over 11 bases. The junction had 8 bases not matched to a gene; V was cut back by 0 bases and J by 1 base. CDR1 and CDR2 from the germline V gene are MGHRA and YSYEKL. CDR3 size: 18 residues. CDR3 region: CASSQDSASGRFSYEQYF. DNA for the CDR3: TGCGCCAGCAGCCAAGACTCGGCTAGCGGGAGGTTTTCCTACGAGCAGTACTTC.

The V and J genes are TRBV27 and TRBJ1-4; perhaps TRBD1 as D (5 bases). The CDR3 is made up of 14 amino acids. Trimming took 6 bases from V and 8 from J, leaving 16 bases between them. Germline V gene sequence: CDR1 MNHEY, CDR2 SMNVEV (reference sequence). CDR3 sequence reads: CASSERGVGEKLFF. The CDR3, as DNA: TGTGCCAGCAGCGAAAGGGGCGTGGGGGAAAAACTGTTTTTT.

This clone was seen once. The chain combines TRBV18 with TRBJ2-5; D is unresolved. The germline V gene encodes CDR1 KGHSH and CDR2 LQKENI. The CDR3 extends over 13 amino acids. The V and J ends lost 0 bases and 0 bases respectively, with 2 bases between them. The CDR3 sequence is CASSPPNQETQYF. The CDR3 DNA is TGTGCCAGCTCACCACCTAACCAAGAGACCCAGTACTTC.

CDR3: CASSKGQGHEQYF. The CDR3 bases are TGTGCCAGCAGCAAAGGACAGGGCCACGAGCAGTACTTC. V and J are TRBV7-8 and TRBJ2-7; TRBD1 matches at 8 bases. The CDR3 has 13 amino acids. V trimming: 5 bases; J trimming: 5 bases; junction bases outside the gene matches: 5. Germline CDR1 reads SGHVS; CDR2 reads FQNEAQ. The full variable domain, its missing parts supplied by reference TRBV7-8 and TRBJ2-7, is GAGVSQSPRYKVAKRGQDVALRCDPISGHVSLFWYQQALGQGPEFLTYFQNEAQLDKSGLPSDRFFAERPEGSVSTLKIQRTQQEDSAVYLCASSKGQGHEQYFGPGTRLTVT.

The V and J genes are TRBV2 and TRBJ2-5; 7 nucleotides line up with TRBD1. After removal of 5 bases from V and 2 bases from J, the junction contained 8 bases not matched to a gene. Per the germline V gene, CDR1 is SNHLY and CDR2 is FYNNEI. The CDR3 has 15 residues. The CDR3 spells CASSQDRTHQETQYF. CDR3 in DNA: TGTGCCAGCAGTCAGGACAGGACCCATCAAGAGACCCAGTACTTC. Supplemented by reference TRBV2 and TRBJ2-5, the full variable domain reads EPEVTQTPSHQVTQMGQEVILRCVPISNHLYFYWYRQILGQKVEFLVSFYNNEISEKSEIFDDQFSVERPDGSNFTLKIRSTKLEDSAMYFCASSQDRTHQETQYFGPGTRLLVL.

This chain uses TRBV18 with TRBJ1-1, with 9 bases fitting TRBD1. The J segment lost 3 bases and the V segment lost 5 bases, leaving 7 bases of the junction unmatched. The CDR3 is made up of 15 amino acids. The germline gives CDR1 KGHSH, CDR2 LQKENI. CDR3: CASSVHRGQDTEAFF. CDR3 coding DNA: TGTGCCAGCTCAGTTCACAGGGGGCAGGACACTGAAGCTTTCTTT.

This rearrangement joins TRBV10-2 to TRBJ1-2, with D perhaps TRBD1 (6 bases). There are 15 residues in the CDR3. V was pared by 4 bases and J by 4 bases, with 16 bases between. Per the germline V gene, CDR1 is WSHSY and CDR2 is SAAADI. CDR3 nucleotide sequence: TGCGCCAGCAGTGGGGGGGGGCAGGGAGCCTATGGCTACACCTTC. It yields the protein CASSGGGQGAYGYTF.

The rearrangement joins TRBV4-2 to TRBJ2-5; D remains ambiguous. V was cut by 4 bases and J by 3 bases, with 18 bases left in between. The CDR3 extends over 16 amino acids. Germline V gene sequence: CDR1 LGHNA, CDR2 YNFKEQ. The CDR3 DNA is TGTGCCAGCAGCCCCCAGCTAGGAGCTAGTGAAGAGACCCAGTACTTC. Protein product: CASSPQLGASEETQYF.

This clone turned up a few times. This chain links TRBV7-3 with TRBJ2-2, with D maybe TRBD2 (6 bases). The germline V gene has CDR1 SGHTA and CDR2 FQGTGA. The V end lost 0 bases, the J end lost 5 bases, and 13 bases lay between the germline ends. The CDR3 has 16 amino acids. CDR3 sequence (DNA): TGTGCCAGCAGCTTAACGAGTGGGGCGGGGACCGGGGAGCTGTTTTTT. It is translated as CASSLTSGAGTGELFF.

This clone was recorded only once. This chain joins TRBV5-1 and TRBJ1-3; 9 bases are a match to TRBD1. The CDR3 sequence is 16 residues long. V shed 0 bases, J shed 4 bases, and the junction held 5 bases outside the gene matches. Germline V CDR1 and CDR2: SGHRS, YFSETQ. The CDR3 sequence is CASSLEDRGAGNTIYF. The CDR3, as DNA: TGCGCCAGCAGCTTGGAGGACAGGGGAGCGGGAAACACCATATATTTT.